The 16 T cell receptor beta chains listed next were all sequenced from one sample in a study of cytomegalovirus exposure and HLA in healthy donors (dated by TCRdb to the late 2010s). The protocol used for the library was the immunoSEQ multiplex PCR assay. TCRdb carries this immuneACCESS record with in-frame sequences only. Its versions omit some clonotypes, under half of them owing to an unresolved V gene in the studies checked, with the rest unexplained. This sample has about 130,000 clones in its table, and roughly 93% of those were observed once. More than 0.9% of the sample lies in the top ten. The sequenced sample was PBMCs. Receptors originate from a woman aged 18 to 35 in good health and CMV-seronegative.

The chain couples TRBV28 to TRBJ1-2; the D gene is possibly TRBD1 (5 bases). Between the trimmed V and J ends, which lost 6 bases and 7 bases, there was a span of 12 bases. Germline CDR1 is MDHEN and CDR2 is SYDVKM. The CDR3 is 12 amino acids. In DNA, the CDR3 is TGTGCCAGCAGGCCCGGGACTGCTGGCTACACCTTC. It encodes CASRPGTAGYTF.

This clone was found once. The chain's CDR3 is CASSPWGRGPQETQYF. The CDR3 DNA reads as TGTGCCAGCAGCCCTTGGGGGCGGGGGCCTCAAGAGACCCAGTACTTC. The chain couples TRBV5-4 to TRBJ2-5, with D perhaps TRBD2 (7 bases). The CDR3 runs 16 residues. Trimming took 4 bases from V and 2 from J, leaving 18 bases between them. Looked up from germline, CDR1 is SGHNT and CDR2 is YYREEE (reference sequence).

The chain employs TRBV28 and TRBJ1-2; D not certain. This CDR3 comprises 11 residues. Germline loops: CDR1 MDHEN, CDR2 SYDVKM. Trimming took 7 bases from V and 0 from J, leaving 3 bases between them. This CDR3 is CASIANYGYTF. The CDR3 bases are TGTGCCAGCATAGCTAACTATGGCTACACCTTC.

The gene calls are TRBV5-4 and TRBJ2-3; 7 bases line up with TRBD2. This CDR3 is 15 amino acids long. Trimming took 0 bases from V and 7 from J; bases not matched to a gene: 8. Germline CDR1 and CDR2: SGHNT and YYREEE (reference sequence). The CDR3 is CASSLGTSVLNTQYF. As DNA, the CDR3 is TGTGCCAGCAGCTTGGGAACTAGCGTCTTAAATACGCAGTATTTT.

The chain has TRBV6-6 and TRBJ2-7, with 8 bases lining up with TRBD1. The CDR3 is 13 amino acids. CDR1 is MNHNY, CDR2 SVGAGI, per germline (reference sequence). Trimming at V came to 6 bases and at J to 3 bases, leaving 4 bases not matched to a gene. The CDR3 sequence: CASSPGQVYEQYF. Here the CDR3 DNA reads TGTGCCAGCAGCCCGGGACAGGTCTACGAGCAGTACTTC.

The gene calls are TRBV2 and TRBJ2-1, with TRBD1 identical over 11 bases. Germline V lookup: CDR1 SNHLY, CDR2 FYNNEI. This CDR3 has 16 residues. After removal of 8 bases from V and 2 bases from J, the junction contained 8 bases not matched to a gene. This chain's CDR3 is CASSPGQGVTYNEQFF. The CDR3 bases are TGTGCCAGCTCTCCGGGACAGGGGGTTACCTACAATGAGCAGTTCTTC. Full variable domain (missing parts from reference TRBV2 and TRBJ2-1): EPEVTQTPSHQVTQMGQEVILRCVPISNHLYFYWYRQILGQKVEFLVSFYNNEISEKSEIFDDQFSVERPDGSNFTLKIRSTKLEDSAMYFCASSPGQGVTYNEQFFGPGTRLTVL.

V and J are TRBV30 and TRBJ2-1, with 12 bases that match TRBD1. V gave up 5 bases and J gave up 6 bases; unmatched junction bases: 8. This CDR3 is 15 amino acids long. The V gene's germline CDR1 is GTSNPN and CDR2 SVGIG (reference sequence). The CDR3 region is CAWGTGQGARNEQFF. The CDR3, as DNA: TGTGCCTGGGGGACGGGACAGGGGGCGCGCAATGAGCAGTTCTTC.

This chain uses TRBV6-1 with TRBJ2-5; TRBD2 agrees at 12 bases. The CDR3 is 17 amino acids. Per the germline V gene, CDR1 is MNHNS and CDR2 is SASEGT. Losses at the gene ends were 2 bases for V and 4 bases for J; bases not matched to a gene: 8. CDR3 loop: CASSETLLAGGLETQYF. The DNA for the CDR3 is TGTGCCAGCAGTGAAACCCTGCTAGCGGGGGGGCTAGAGACCCAGTACTTC.

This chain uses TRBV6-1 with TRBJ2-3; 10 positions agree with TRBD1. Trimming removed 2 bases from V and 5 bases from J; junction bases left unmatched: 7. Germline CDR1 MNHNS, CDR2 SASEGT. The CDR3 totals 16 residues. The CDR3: CASSEMWTGGRDTQYF. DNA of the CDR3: TGTGCCAGCAGTGAAATGTGGACAGGGGGAAGAGATACGCAGTATTTT.

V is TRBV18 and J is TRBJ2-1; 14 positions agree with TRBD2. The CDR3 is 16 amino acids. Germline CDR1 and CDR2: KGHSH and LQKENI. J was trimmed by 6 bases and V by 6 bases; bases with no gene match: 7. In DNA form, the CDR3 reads TGTGCCAGCTCGCAGACTAGCGGGGGGGCCGGCAATGAGCAGTTCTTC. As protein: CASSQTSGGAGNEQFF.

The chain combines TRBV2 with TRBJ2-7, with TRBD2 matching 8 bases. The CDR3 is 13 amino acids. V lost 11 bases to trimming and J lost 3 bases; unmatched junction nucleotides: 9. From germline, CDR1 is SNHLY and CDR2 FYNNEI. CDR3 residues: CASQPGGFYEQYF. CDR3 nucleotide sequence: TGTGCCTCACAACCGGGAGGGTTCTACGAGCAGTACTTC.

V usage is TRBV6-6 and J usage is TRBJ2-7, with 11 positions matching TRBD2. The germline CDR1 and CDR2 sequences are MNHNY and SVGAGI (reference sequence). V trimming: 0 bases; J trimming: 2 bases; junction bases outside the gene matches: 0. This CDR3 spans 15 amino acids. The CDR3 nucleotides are TGTGCCAGCAGTTACTCGACTAGCGGGACCTACGAGCAGTACTTC. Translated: CASSYSTSGTYEQYF.

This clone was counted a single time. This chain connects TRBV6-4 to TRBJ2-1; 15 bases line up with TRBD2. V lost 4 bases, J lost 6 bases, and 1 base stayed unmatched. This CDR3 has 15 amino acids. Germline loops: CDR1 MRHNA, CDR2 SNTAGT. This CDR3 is CASSGTSGGANEQFF. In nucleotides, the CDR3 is TGTGCCAGCAGTGGGACTAGCGGGGGGGCCAATGAGCAGTTCTTC.

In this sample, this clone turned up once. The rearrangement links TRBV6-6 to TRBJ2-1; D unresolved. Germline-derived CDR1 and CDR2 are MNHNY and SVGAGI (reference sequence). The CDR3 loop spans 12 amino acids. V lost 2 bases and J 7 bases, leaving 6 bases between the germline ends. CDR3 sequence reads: CASSYDGNEQFF. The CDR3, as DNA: TGTGCCAGCAGTTACGACGGGAATGAGCAGTTCTTC.

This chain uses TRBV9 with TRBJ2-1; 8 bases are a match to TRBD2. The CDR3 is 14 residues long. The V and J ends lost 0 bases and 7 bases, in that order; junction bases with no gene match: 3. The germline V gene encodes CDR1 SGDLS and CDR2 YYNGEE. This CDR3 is CASSVAGGQNEQFF. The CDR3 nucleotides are TGTGCCAGCAGCGTAGCGGGAGGGCAGAATGAGCAGTTCTTC.

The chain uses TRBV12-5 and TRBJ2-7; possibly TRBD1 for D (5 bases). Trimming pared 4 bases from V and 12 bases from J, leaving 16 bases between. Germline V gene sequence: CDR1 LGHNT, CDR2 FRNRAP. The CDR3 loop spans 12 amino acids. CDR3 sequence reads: CASGWTTEPGYF. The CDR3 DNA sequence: TGTGCTAGTGGTTGGACGACAGAGCCAGGGTACTTC.